The 7 T cell receptor beta chains listed next were all sequenced from one sample in a study of T cell responses to AZD1222 COVID-19 vaccine. The table came from immunoSEQ multiplex PCR; TCRdb's copy has only in-frame clones and leaves some out. Here the sample spans about 130,000 clones, under 95% being singletons. Here the sequenced sample was peripheral blood, taken 28 days after the second AZD1222 dose. The receptors here all came from an adult who received the AZD1222 COVID-19 vaccine.

The chain recombines TRBV3-1 (or the pseudogene TRBV3-2) with TRBJ2-7; maybe TRBD2 (5 bases). There are 16 residues in the CDR3. The V gene lost 7 bases and the J gene lost 0 bases, with 19 bases spanning the gap. The germline V gene has CDR1 LGHDT and CDR2 YNNKEL (reference sequence). CDR3 bases: TGTGCCAGCACCAAAGGATCCGGGGTCTTCTCCTACGAGCAGTACTTC. Amino acids: CASTKGSGVFSYEQYF.

The chain carries TRBV11-3 and TRBJ1-5; D not certain. CDR3 length: 16 residues. Trimming took off 2 bases at V and 2 bases at J, with 13 bases between the two ends. From germline, CDR1 is SGHNT and CDR2 YENEEA. The CDR3 region has the DNA TGTGCCAGCAGCTTAACGCGGTTCCGTGGCAATCAGCCCCAGCATTTT. Its translation is CASSLTRFRGNQPQHF.

This chain connects TRBV7-9 to TRBJ1-5; perhaps TRBD1 as D (5 bases). This CDR3 contains 15 residues. V gave up 5 bases and J gave up 4 bases, with 15 bases separating them. Germline CDR1 SEHNR, CDR2 FQNEAQ (reference sequence). CDR3 coding DNA: TGTGCCAGCAGCGGAGGGACCGGGGGGAATCAGCCCCAGCATTTT. Protein product: CASSGGTGGNQPQHF.

For the CDR3, the DNA is TGTGCCAGCAGCCAAGTGGCGATCGGGGAGCTGTTTTTT. Its protein is CASSQVAIGELFF. This sequence joins TRBV14 and TRBJ2-2; no firm D call. Trimming took off 1 base at V and 7 bases at J, with 7 bases between the two ends. Germline V CDR1 and CDR2: SGHDN, FVKESK. This CDR3 spans 13 amino acids.

Comments on this clone: The junction departs from the called germline gene at one end, perhaps through a read error. The V and J genes are TRBV28 and TRBJ2-2, with TRBD2 identical over 8 bases. Germline V CDR1 and CDR2: MDHEN, SYDVKM. The CDR3 loop spans 15 amino acids. CDR3 sequence: CASSLPGGIGRAAVF. CDR3 coding DNA: TGTGCCAGCAGTTTACCCGGAGGTATCGGGAGGGCGGCGGTTTTT. Based on the CDR3 plus reference TRBV28 and TRBJ2-2, the full variable domain is DVKVTQSSRYLVKRTGEKVFLECVQDMDHENMFWYRQDPGLGLRLIYFSYDVKMKEKGDIPEGYSVSREKKERFSLILESASTNQTSMYLCASSLPGGIGRAAVFGEGSRLTVL.

The genes are TRBV28 and TRBJ2-2; 8 bases are shared with TRBD2. V gave up 2 bases and J gave up 3 bases; unmatched junction bases: 11. The CDR3 spans 18 residues. Germline V lookup: CDR1 MDHEN, CDR2 SYDVKM. The CDR3 is CASSLPSGPPAHTGELFF. The DNA for the CDR3 is TGTGCCAGCAGTTTACCTAGCGGGCCTCCCGCGCACACCGGGGAGCTGTTTTTT.

The V gene is TRBV29-1, the J gene TRBJ2-7; maybe TRBD2 (5 bases). V lost 4 bases, J lost 6 bases, and 10 bases lay in between. Germline assignment: CDR1 SQVTM and CDR2 ANQGSEA. There are 11 residues in the CDR3. The CDR3 DNA follows: TGCAGCGTTGGATCCGGGGTCGAGCAGTACTTC. Residues: CSVGSGVEQYF.